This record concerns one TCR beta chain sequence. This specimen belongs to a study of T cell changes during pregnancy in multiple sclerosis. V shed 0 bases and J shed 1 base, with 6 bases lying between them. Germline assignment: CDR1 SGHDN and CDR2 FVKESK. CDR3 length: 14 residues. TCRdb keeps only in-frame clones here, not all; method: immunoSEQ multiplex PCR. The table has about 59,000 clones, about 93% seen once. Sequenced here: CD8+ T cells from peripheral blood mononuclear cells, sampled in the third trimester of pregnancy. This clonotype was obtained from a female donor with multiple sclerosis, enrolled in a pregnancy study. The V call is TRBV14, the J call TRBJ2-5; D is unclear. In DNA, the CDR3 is TGTGCCAGCAGCCAAGATTACAGCCAAGAGACCCAGTACTTC. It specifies CASSQDYSQETQYF.